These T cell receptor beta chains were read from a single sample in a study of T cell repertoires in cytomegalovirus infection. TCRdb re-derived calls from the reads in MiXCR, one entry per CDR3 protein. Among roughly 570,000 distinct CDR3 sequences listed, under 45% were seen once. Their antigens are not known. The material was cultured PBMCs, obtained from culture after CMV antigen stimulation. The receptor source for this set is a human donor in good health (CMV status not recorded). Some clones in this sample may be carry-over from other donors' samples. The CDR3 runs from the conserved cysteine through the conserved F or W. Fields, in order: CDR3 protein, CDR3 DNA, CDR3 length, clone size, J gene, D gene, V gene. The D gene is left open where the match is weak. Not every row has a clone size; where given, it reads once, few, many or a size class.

CDR3: CAISPNTGQHYNEQFF
DNA: TGTGCCATCAGCCCGAACACGGGACAGCACTACAATGAGCAGTTCTTC
length: 16
size: .
J: TRBJ2-1
D: TRBD1
V: TRBV10-3

CDR3: CASWAGTQNTEAFF
DNA: TGTGCCAGCTGGGCCGGGACACAGAACACTGAAGCTTTCTTT
length: 14
size: .
J: TRBJ1-1
D: .
V: TRBV2

CDR3: CASSFHGLAGEQYF
DNA: TGTGCCAGCAGCTTCCACGGACTAGCTGGTGAGCAGTACTTC
length: 14
size: .
J: TRBJ2-7
D: TRBD2
V: TRBV7-9

CDR3: CASSPEHGFYGYTF
DNA: TGTGCCAGCAGCCCAGAACACGGGTTCTATGGCTACACCTTC
length: 14
size: few
J: TRBJ1-2
D: .
V: TRBV7-8

CDR3: CASSLGQTGYSYEQYF
DNA: TGTGCCAGCAGCTTAGGACAAACAGGGTACTCCTACGAGCAGTACTTC
length: 16
size: few
J: TRBJ2-7
D: .
V: TRBV7-9

CDR3: CASTPWGNQETQYF
DNA: TGTGCCAGCACCCCTTGGGGGAACCAAGAGACCCAGTACTTC
length: 14
size: .
J: TRBJ2-5
D: .
V: TRBV7-2

CDR3: CASRYTQGKAEAFF
DNA: TGTGCCAGCCGGTACACGCAGGGTAAAGCTGAAGCTTTCTTT
length: 14
size: .
J: TRBJ1-1
D: .
V: TRBV2

CDR3: CASRKQGLLSPLHF
DNA: TGTGCCAGTAGAAAACAGGGGCTCCTCTCACCCCTCCACTTT
length: 14
size: .
J: TRBJ1-6
D: TRBD1
V: TRBV19

CDR3: CASGTGLGYTF
DNA: TGTGCCAGCGGGACAGGGTTAGGCTACACCTTC
length: 11
size: .
J: TRBJ1-2
D: TRBD1
V: TRBV2

CDR3: CASSLSTVGGNTQYF
DNA: TGTGCCAGCAGCCTATCTACGGTGGGGGGCAATACGCAGTATTTT
length: 15
size: few
J: TRBJ2-3
D: .
V: TRBV7-2

CDR3: CASSYERGGGDTQYF
DNA: TGTGCCAGCAGTTACGAGCGGGGGGGCGGAGATACGCAGTATTTT
length: 15
size: .
J: TRBJ2-3
D: TRBD2
V: TRBV6-6

CDR3: CASSSPASTEAFF
DNA: TGTGCCAGCAGCTCCCCGGCGAGCACTGAAGCTTTCTTT
length: 13
size: few
J: TRBJ1-1
D: .
V: TRBV7-9

CDR3: CASSQDYSSTDTQYF
DNA: TGTGCCAGCAGCCAAGACTACTCCAGCACAGATACGCAGTATTTT
length: 15
size: few
J: TRBJ2-3
D: .
V: TRBV3-1

CDR3: CSARGGQGIFGEQYF
DNA: TGCAGTGCTAGAGGGGGACAGGGGATTTTTGGCGAGCAGTACTTC
length: 15
size: .
J: TRBJ2-7
D: TRBD1
V: TRBV20-1

CDR3: CSARNRITGYFYGYTF
DNA: TGCAGTGCTAGGAATCGTATAACCGGGTACTTCTATGGCTACACCTTC
length: 16
size: few
J: TRBJ1-2
D: .
V: TRBV20-1

CDR3: CASSLRLAGGPLGSYEQYF
DNA: TGTGCCAGCAGCCTAAGACTAGCGGGGGGGCCTTTGGGCTCCTACGAGCAGTACTTC
length: 19
size: few
J: TRBJ2-7
D: TRBD2
V: TRBV7-2

CDR3: CASSSQGWGGYTF
DNA: TGTGCCAGCAGCTCACAGGGATGGGGTGGCTACACCTTC
length: 13
size: many
J: TRBJ1-2
D: .
V: TRBV7-2

CDR3: CASSLASAGEETQYF
DNA: TGTGCCAGCAGCTTAGCGTCTGCGGGAGAAGAGACCCAGTACTTC
length: 15
size: few
J: TRBJ2-5
D: TRBD2
V: TRBV7-2

CDR3: CASTMHTWGQNTGELFF
DNA: TGTGCCAGCACCATGCACACGTGGGGCCAAAACACCGGGGAGCTGTTTTTT
length: 17
size: few
J: TRBJ2-2
D: .
V: TRBV7-9

CDR3: CSTEPRRAEVDTQYF
DNA: TGCAGTACAGAGCCGCGGCGGGCCGAGGTAGATACGCAGTATTTT
length: 15
size: .
J: TRBJ2-3
D: .
V: TRBV20-1

CDR3: CSALSDTEAFF
DNA: TGCAGTGCCCTTTCTGACACTGAAGCTTTCTTT
length: 11
size: .
J: TRBJ1-1
D: .
V: TRBV20-1

CDR3: CASGSGGGYTF
DNA: TGTGCCAGCGGGTCAGGGGGGGGCTACACCTTC
length: 11
size: .
J: TRBJ1-2
D: TRBD1
V: TRBV12-3/TRBV12-4

CDR3: CATVLGGQSYEQYF
DNA: TGTGCCACCGTACTAGGGGGGCAGTCCTACGAGCAGTACTTC
length: 14
size: .
J: TRBJ2-7
D: .
V: TRBV6-2/TRBV6-3

CDR3: CASSEGSWQGRNEQYF
DNA: TGTGCCAGCAGTGAAGGAAGTTGGCAGGGGAGAAACGAGCAGTACTTC
length: 16
size: .
J: TRBJ2-7
D: .
V: TRBV6-1

CDR3: CASSYSRETDTQYF
DNA: TGTGCCAGCAGCTATTCGAGGGAGACAGATACGCAGTATTTT
length: 14
size: many
J: TRBJ2-3
D: .
V: TRBV7-2